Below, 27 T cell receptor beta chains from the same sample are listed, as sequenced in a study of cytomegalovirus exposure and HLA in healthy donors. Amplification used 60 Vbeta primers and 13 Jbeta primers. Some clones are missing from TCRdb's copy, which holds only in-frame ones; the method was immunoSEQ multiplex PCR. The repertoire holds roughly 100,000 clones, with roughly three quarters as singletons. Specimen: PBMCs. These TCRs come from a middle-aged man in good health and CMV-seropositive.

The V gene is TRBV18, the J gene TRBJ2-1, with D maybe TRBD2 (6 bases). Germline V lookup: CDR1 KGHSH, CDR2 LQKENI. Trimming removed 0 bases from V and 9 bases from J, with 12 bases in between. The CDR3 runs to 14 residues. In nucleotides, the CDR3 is TGTGCCAGCTCACCACCCGGGAGTTTGATTGAGCAGTTCTTC. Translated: CASSPPGSLIEQFF. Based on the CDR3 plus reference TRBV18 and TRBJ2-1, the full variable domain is NAGVMQNPRHLVRRRGQEARLRCSPMKGHSHVYWYRQLPEEGLKFMVYLQKENIIDESGMPKERFSAEFPKEGPSILRIQQVVRGDSAAYFCASSPPGSLIEQFFGPGTRLTVL.

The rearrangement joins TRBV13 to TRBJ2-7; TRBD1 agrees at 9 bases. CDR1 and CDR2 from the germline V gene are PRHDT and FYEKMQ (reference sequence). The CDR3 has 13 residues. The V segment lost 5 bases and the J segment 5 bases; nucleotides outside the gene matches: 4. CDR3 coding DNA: TGTGCCAGCAGCCCAAGGACAGGGGACGAGCAGTACTTC. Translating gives CASSPRTGDEQYF.

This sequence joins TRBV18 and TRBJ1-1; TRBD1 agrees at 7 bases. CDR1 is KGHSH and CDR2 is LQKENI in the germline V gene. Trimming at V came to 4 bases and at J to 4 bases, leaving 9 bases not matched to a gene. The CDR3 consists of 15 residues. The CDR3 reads CASSLQQGMGTEAFF. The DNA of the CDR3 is TGTGCCAGCTCACTCCAACAGGGGATGGGCACTGAAGCTTTCTTT.

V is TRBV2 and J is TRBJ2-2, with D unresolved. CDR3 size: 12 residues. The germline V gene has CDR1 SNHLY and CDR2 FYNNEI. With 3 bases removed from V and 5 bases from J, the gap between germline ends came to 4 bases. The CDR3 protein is CASSDYTGELFF. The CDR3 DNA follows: TGTGCCAGCAGTGATTATACCGGGGAGCTGTTTTTT.

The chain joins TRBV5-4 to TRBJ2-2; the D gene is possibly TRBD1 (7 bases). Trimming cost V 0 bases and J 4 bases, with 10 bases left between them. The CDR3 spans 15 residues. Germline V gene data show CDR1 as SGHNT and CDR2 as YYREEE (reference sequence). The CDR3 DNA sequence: TGTGCCAGCAGCTTGGATCAGGGGGGCACCGGGGAGCTGTTTTTT. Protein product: CASSLDQGGTGELFF.

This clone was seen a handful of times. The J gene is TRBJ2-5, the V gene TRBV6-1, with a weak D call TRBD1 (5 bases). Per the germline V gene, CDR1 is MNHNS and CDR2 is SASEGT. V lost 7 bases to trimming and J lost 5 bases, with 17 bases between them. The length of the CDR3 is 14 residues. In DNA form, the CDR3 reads TGTGCCAGCATTCCTTTCAGGGTGGGTGAGACCCAGTACTTC. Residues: CASIPFRVGETQYF.

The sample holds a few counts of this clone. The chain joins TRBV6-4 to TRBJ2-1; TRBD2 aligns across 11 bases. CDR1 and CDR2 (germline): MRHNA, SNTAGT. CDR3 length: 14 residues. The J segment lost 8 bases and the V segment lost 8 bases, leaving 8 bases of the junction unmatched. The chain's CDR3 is CASPGSSGGDEQFF. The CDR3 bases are TGTGCCAGCCCCGGCAGTAGCGGGGGGGATGAGCAGTTCTTC.

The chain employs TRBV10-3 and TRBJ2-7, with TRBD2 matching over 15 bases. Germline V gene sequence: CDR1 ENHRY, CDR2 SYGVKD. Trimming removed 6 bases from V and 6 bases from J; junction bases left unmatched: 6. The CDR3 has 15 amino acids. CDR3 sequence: CAISGTSGRNPEQYF. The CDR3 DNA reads TGTGCCATCAGCGGGACTAGCGGGAGGAATCCCGAGCAGTACTTC.

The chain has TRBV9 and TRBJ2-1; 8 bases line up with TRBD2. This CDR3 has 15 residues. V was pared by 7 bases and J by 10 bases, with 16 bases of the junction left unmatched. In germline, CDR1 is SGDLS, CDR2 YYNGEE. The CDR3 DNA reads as TGTGCCAGCCGATCGGGGACTAGTACCGTAGAGGAGCAGTTCTTC. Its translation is CASRSGTSTVEEQFF. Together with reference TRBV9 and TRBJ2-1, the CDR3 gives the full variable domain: DSGVTQTPKHLITATGQRVTLRCSPRSGDLSVYWYQQSLDQGLQFLIQYYNGEERAKGNILERFSAQQFPDLHSELNLSSLELGDSALYFCASRSGTSTVEEQFFGPGTRLTVL.

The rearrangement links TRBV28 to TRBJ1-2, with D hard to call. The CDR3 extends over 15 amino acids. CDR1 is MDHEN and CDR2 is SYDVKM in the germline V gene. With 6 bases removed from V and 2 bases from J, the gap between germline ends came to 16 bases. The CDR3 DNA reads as TGTGCCAGCAGACCGGTCCGCGGGATCAACTATGGCTACACCTTC. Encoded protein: CASRPVRGINYGYTF.

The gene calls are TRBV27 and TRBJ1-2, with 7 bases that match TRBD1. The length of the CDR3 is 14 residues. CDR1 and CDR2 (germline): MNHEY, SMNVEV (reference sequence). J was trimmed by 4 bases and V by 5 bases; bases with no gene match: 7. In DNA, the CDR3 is TGTGCCAGCAGTCTCCACCGGGACAGCTATGGCTACACCTTC. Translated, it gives CASSLHRDSYGYTF.

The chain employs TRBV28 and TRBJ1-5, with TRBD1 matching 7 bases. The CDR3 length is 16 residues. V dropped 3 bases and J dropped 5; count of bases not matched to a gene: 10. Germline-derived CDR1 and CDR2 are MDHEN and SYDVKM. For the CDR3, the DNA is TGTGCCAGCAGTTTCTTTCGACAGGGTAGGCATCAGCCCCAGCATTTT. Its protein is CASSFFRQGRHQPQHF. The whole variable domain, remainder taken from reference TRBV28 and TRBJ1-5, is DVKVTQSSRYLVKRTGEKVFLECVQDMDHENMFWYRQDPGLGLRLIYFSYDVKMKEKGDIPEGYSVSREKKERFSLILESASTNQTSMYLCASSFFRQGRHQPQHFGDGTRLSIL.

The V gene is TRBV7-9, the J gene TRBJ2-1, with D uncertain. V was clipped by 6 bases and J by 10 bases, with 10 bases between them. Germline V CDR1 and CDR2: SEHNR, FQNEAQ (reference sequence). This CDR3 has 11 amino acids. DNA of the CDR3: TGTGCCAGCAGTTCTAGACCAGAGCAGTTCTTC. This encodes CASSSRPEQFF.

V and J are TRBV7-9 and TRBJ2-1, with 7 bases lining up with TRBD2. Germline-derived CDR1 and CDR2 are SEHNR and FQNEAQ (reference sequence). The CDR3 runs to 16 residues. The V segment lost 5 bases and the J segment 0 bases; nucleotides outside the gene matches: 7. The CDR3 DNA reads TGTGCCAGCAGCCCGCGAGCGGGAAGCTCCTACAATGAGCAGTTCTTC. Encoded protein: CASSPRAGSSYNEQFF.

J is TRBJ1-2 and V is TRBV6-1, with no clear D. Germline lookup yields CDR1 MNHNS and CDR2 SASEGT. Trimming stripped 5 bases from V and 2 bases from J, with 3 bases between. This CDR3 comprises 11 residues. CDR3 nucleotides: TGTGCCAGCAGTCTAAACTATGGCTACACCTTC. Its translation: CASSLNYGYTF.

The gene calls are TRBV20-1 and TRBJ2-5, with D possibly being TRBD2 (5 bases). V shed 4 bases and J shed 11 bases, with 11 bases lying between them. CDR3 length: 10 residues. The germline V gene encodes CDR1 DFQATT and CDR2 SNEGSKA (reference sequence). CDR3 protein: CSATSREQYF. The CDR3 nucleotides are TGCAGTGCTACTTCGAGGGAGCAGTACTTC.

The CDR3 nucleotides are TGTGCCAGCAGCCGGGAGGGACGGGCAGATACGCAGTATTTT. This encodes CASSREGRADTQYF. This sequence joins TRBV25-1 and TRBJ2-3; TRBD2 matches at 8 bases. Germline V gene lookup returns CDR1 MGHDK and CDR2 SYGVNS. Losses at the gene ends were 6 bases for V and 4 bases for J; bases not matched to a gene: 6. The CDR3 has 14 amino acids. The whole variable domain, remainder taken from reference TRBV25-1 and TRBJ2-3, is EADIYQTPRYLVIGTGKKITLECSQTMGHDKMYWYQQDPGMELHLIHYSYGVNSTEKGDLSSESTVSRIRTEHFPLTLESARPSHTSQYLCASSREGRADTQYFGPGTRLTVL.

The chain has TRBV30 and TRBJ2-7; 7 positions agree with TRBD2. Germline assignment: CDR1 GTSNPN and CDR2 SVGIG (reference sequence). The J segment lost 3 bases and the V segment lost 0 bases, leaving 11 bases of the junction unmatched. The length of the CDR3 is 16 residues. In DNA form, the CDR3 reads TGTGCCTGGAGTGTACTTTCGCGCGGGAGTGACTACGAGCAGTACTTC. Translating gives CAWSVLSRGSDYEQYF.

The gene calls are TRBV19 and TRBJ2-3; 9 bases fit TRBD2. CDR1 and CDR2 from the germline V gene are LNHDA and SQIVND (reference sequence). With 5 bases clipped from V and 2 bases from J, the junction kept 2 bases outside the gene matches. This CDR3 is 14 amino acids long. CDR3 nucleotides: TGTGCCAGTAGTCTAGCGGGAACCACAGATACGCAGTATTTT. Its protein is CASSLAGTTDTQYF.

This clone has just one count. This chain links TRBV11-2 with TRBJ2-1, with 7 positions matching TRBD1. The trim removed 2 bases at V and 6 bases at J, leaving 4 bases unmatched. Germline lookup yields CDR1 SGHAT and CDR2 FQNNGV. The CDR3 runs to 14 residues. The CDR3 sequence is CASSLIQGTNEQFF. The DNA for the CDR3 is TGTGCCAGCAGCTTAATACAGGGGACCAATGAGCAGTTCTTC.

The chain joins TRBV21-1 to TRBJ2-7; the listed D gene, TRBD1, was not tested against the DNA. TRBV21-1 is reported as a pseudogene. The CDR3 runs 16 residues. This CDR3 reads CASSKAVGQGFDEQYF. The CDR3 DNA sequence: TGTGCCAGCAGCAAAGCAGTCGGACAGGGTTTCGACGAGCAGTACTTC.

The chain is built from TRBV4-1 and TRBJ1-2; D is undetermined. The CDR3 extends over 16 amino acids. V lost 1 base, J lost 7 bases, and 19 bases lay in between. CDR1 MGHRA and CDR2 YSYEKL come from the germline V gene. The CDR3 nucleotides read TGCGCCAGCAGCCAAGGGGCGACCGAGCACCTCCCTGGCTACACCTTC. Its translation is CASSQGATEHLPGYTF.

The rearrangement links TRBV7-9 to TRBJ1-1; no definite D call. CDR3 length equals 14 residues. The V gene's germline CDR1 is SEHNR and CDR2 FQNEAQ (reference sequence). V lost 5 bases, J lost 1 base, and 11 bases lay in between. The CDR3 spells CASSRFGENTEAFF. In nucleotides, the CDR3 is TGTGCCAGCAGCCGCTTCGGGGAGAACACTGAAGCTTTCTTT. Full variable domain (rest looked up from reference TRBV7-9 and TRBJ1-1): DTGVSQNPRHKITKRGQNVTFRCDPISEHNRLYWYRQTLGQGPEFLTYFQNEAQLEKSRLLSDRFSAERPKGSFSTLEIQRTEQGDSAMYLCASSRFGENTEAFFGQGTRLTVV.

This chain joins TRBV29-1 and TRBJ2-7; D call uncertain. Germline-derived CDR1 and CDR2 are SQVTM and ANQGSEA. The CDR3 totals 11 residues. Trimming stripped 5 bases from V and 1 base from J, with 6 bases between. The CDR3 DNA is TGCAGCGTTAGCTTGTCCTACGAGCAGTACTTC. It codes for CSVSLSYEQYF.

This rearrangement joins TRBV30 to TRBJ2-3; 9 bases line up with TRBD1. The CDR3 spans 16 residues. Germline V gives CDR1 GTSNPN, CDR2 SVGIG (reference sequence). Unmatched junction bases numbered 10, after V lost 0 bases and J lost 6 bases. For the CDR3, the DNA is TGTGCCTGGAGTGTACGGGGGACAGGGCAAAGGGATACGCAGTATTTT. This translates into CAWSVRGTGQRDTQYF. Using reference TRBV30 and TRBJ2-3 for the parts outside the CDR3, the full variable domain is SQTIHQWPATLVQPVGSPLSLECTVEGTSNPNLYWYRQAAGRGLQLLFYSVGIGQISSEVPQNLSASRPQDRQFILSSKKLLLSDSGFYLCAWSVRGTGQRDTQYFGPGTRLTVL.

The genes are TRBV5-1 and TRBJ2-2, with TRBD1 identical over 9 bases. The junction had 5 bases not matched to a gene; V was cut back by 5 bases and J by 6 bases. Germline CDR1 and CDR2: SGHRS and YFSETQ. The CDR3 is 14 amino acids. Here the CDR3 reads CASSRDRVSGELFF. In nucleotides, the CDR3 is TGCGCCAGCAGTCGGGACAGGGTGTCCGGGGAGCTGTTTTTT.

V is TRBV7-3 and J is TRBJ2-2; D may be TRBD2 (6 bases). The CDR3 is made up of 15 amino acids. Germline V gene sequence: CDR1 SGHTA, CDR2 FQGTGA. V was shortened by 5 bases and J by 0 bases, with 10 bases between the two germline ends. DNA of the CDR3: TGTGCCAGCAGCAAGACTAGTGCGAACACCGGGGAGCTGTTTTTT. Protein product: CASSKTSANTGELFF.